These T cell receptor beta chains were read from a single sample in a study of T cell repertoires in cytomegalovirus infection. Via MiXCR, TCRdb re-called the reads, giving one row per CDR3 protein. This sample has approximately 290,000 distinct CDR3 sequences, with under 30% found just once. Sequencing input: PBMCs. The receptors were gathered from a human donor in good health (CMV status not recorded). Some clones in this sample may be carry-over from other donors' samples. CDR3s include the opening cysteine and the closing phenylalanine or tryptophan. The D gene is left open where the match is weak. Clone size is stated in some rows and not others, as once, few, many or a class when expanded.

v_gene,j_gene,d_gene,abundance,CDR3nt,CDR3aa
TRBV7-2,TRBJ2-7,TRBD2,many,TGTGCCAGCAGCTTAGTGGCGGGAGGGCTTTGGAGTTCCTACGAGCAGTACTTC,CASSLVAGGLWSSYEQYF
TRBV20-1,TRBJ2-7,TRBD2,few,TGCAGTGTCATAGCGGGAGGCGTGTCCGAGCAGTACTTC,CSVIAGGVSEQYF
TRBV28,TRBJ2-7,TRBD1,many,TGTGCCAGCATCCAACCGGGGACAGGGACCTACGAGCAGTACTTC,CASIQPGTGTYEQYF
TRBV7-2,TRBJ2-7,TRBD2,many,TGTGCCAGCAGCGTGGGACTAGCGGGATGGAGCTCCTACGAGCAGTACTTC,CASSVGLAGWSSYEQYF
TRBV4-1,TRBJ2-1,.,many,TGCGCCAGCAGCCAAGTGCAGCAGGGCTCCTACAATGAGCAGTTCTTC,CASSQVQQGSYNEQFF
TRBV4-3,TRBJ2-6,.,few,TGCGCCAGCAGCCAAGATTCTGGGTGGGCCAACGTCCTGACTTTC,CASSQDSGWANVLTF
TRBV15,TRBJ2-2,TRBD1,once,TGTGCCACCAGCACAAAAGTCGACAGGGGATACACCGGGGAGCTGTTTTTT,CATSTKVDRGYTGELFF
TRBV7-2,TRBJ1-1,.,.,TGTGCCAGCAACTTAGTCCGAGGAGCTGAAGCTTTCTTT,CASNLVRGAEAFF
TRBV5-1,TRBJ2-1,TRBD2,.,TGCGCCAGCAGCATAACTAGCGGGGACTACAATGAGCAGTTCTTC,CASSITSGDYNEQFF
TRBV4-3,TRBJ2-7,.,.,TGCGCCAGCTCTATTGCGTACGAGCAGTACTTC,CASSIAYEQYF
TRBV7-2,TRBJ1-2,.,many,TGTGCCAGCAGCCGCGGGGGTGGCTACACCTTC,CASSRGGGYTF
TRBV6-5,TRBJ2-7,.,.,TGTGCCAGCAGTTCACGCCGGGACATCTCCTACGAGCAGTACTTC,CASSSRRDISYEQYF
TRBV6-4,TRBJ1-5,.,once,TGTGCCAGCAGTGACAGGGCCAATCAGCCCCAGCATTTT,CASSDRANQPQHF
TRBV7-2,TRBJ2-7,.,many,TGTGCCAGCAGCTTAGCGGGAGGCGCCTACGAGCAGTACTTC,CASSLAGGAYEQYF
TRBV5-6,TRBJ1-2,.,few,TGTGCCAGCAGCCCGGATGTGGCACCGGGGGAGCATGGCTACACCTTC,CASSPDVAPGEHGYTF
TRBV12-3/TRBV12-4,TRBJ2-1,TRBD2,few,TGTGCCAGCAGTTTAGCCGCTCTGACACTCCCGAGGACTAGCGGCATTTACAATGAGCAGTTCTTC,CASSLAALTLPRTSGIYNEQFF
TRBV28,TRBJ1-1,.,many,TGTGCCAGCAGGCGGACCCGGGACGTGAACACTGAAGCTTTCTTT,CASRRTRDVNTEAFF
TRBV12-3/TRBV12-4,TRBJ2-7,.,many,TGTGCCAGCAGTTTATTCAGGGACGGCGAGCAGTACTTC,CASSLFRDGEQYF
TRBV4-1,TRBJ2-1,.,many,TGCGCCAGCAGCCCTAGACTAACCGACAATGAGCAGTTCTTC,CASSPRLTDNEQFF
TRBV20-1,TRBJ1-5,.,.,TGCAGTGCTAGAGGGGGAGGGAGTTCGGGCCAGCCCCAGCATTTT,CSARGGGSSGQPQHF
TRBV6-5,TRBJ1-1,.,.,TGTGCCAGCAGGGCCCCCGGCGGAGGCGGCGAAGCTTTCTTT,CASRAPGGGGEAFF
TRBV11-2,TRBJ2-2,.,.,TGTGCCAGCACCCTATTGGGTAACACCGGGGAGCTGTTTTTT,CASTLLGNTGELFF
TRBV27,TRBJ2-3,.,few,TGTGCCAGCACCACTGGGGGGGGGCCGAGCACAGATACGCAGTATTTT,CASTTGGGPSTDTQYF
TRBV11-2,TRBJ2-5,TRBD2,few,TGTGCCAGCAGCTTAGTCCCTAGCGGGGGGCCCCTGGGAGAGACCCAGTACTTC,CASSLVPSGGPLGETQYF
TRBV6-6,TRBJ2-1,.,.,TGTGCCAGCAGTTACTACCAGGGGCATGGCGGAGACTCCTACAATGAGCAGTTCTTC,CASSYYQGHGGDSYNEQFF
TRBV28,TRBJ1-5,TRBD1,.,TGTGCCAGCAACCAAGTGGGGACAGGGGGTGTTCAGCCCCAGCATTTT,CASNQVGTGGVQPQHF
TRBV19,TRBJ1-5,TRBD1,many,TGTGCCAGTAGTATCCGCGGACAGGATGTGACCGGCAATCAGCCCCAGCATTTT,CASSIRGQDVTGNQPQHF
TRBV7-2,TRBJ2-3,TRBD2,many,TGTGCCAGCAGCTTAGCGAGTAGCGGGAGTGGCACAGATACGCAGTATTTT,CASSLASSGSGTDTQYF
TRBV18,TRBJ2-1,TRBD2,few,TGTGCCAGCTCAAGCACTAGCGGGGGGGCACTGAATGAGCAGTTCTTC,CASSSTSGGALNEQFF
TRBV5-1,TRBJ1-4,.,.,TGCGCCAGCAGCCTCGGTCCCGGGGACGCTAATGAAAAACTGTTTTTT,CASSLGPGDANEKLFF
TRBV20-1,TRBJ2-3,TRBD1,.,TGCAGTGCTAGCGGACAGGGTTCTAGCACAGATACGCAGTATTTT,CSASGQGSSTDTQYF
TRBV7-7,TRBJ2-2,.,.,TGTGCCAGCAGCCCCGACTACAACACCGGGGAGCTGTTTTTT,CASSPDYNTGELFF